The T cell receptor beta chain under discussion was sequenced for a study of cytomegalovirus exposure and HLA in healthy donors. Study details: T cells numbering around 200 million yielded some 120 million unique TCR beta sequences in an earlier analysis. Samples from HLA-typed donors yielded about 85 million unique TCRs in an early data release. Study results and limitations: The study flagged approximately 180 TCR beta chains as cytomegalovirus-associated. Some V segments, including TRBV6-2 and TRBV6-3, were excluded as indistinguishable.

Primers: 60 Vbeta forward and 13 Jbeta reverse. The protocol was immunoSEQ multiplex PCR, while the TCRdb copy is restricted to in-frame clones and leaves out a portion. This table holds about 79,000 clones, under 80% found once. Germline V gene sequence: CDR1 SNHLY, CDR2 FYNNEI. The CDR3 is 12 amino acids. With 8 bases removed from V and 5 bases from J, the gap between germline ends came to 11 bases. Of note for this clone: What it binds is unknown.

The TCR originated in a man aged 40-49 years in good health and CMV-seropositive. The source material was PBMCs. The chain links TRBV2 to TRBJ2-3, with a possible D match to TRBD2 (5 bases). The CDR3 nucleotides are TGTGCCAGCCGGGATGACAAAGATACGCAGTATTTT. It specifies CASRDDKDTQYF.